These 30 T cell receptor beta chains originate from one sample sequenced in a study of T-cell memory formation after mild COVID-19. MiXCR, run by TCRdb on the 5' RACE reads, gives a single entry per CDR3 protein. The table includes roughly 380,000 distinct CDR3 sequences, approximately 27% detected once. Material: PBMCs or a T cell subset sorted from them (not recorded which). The receptors stem from an adult woman who had mild COVID-19 (a few samples of this study predate the infection). Cell type and time point are not known.

This clonotype was counted a few times. This chain joins TRBV7-6 and TRBJ2-7; D is unresolved. The length of the CDR3 is 12 residues. Germline CDR1 SGHVS, CDR2 FNYEAQ. The V and J ends lost 1 base and 7 bases respectively, with 8 bases between them. The CDR3 reads CASSLVGREQYF. The CDR3 nucleotides read TGTGCCAGCAGCTTAGTAGGAAGAGAGCAGTACTTC.

This chain joins TRBV21-1 and TRBJ1-1. TRBV21-1 is tagged as a pseudogene. The CDR3 consists of 14 residues. CDR3 amino acids: CASSKSKPDTEAFF. The CDR3 bases are TGTGCCAGCAGCAAAAGTAAGCCCGACACTGAAGCTTTCTTT.

This chain uses TRBV24-1 with TRBJ1-1, with D possibly being TRBD1 (6 bases). CDR1 and CDR2 (germline): KGHDR, SFDVKD. CDR3 size: 15 residues. Trimming took 9 bases from V and 3 from J, leaving 19 bases between them. The CDR3 bases are TGTGCCACCCGAGGACAGAGTGAGGTCGACACTGAAGCTTTCTTT. Its translation: CATRGQSEVDTEAFF.

CDR3 in amino acids: CASSLNGNSGNEQFF. The CDR3, as DNA: TGTGCCAGCAGCTTAAATGGAAATTCGGGGAATGAGCAGTTCTTC. This chain links TRBV7-3 with TRBJ2-1; possible D gene TRBD2, 5 bases. This CDR3 region has 15 residues. Trimming cost V 1 base and J 7 bases, with 14 bases left between them. The germline V gene encodes CDR1 SGHTA and CDR2 FQGTGA.

The rearrangement links TRBV5-1 to TRBJ1-2; 8 bases agree with TRBD1. Germline V CDR1 and CDR2: SGHRS, YFSETQ. CDR3 length equals 13 residues. V shed 4 bases and J 8 bases; nucleotides not matched to a gene: 7. CDR3 in amino acids: CASSPGGGEGYTF. The DNA for the CDR3 is TGCGCCAGCAGCCCAGGGGGCGGGGAAGGCTACACCTTC.

The rearrangement uses TRBV29-1 and TRBJ2-1, with D possibly matching TRBD1 (6 bases). The CDR3 runs to 13 residues. Germline V gives CDR1 SQVTM, CDR2 ANQGSEA. V was clipped by 4 bases and J by 6 bases, with 13 bases between them. CDR3 amino acids: CSVVMGAVNEQFF. CDR3 in DNA: TGCAGCGTTGTTATGGGGGCGGTCAATGAGCAGTTCTTC.

The gene calls are TRBV7-9 and TRBJ2-3; a possible D gene is TRBD2 (6 bases). Germline V gene data show CDR1 as SEHNR and CDR2 as FQNEAQ (reference sequence). V lost 4 bases, J lost 0 bases, and 14 bases lay in between. The CDR3 length is 16 residues. CDR3 in amino acids: CASSSSGSTSTDTQYF. The CDR3 region has the DNA TGTGCCAGCAGCTCGAGCGGGTCTACTAGCACAGATACGCAGTATTTT. Complete variable domain (other parts from reference TRBV7-9 and TRBJ2-3): DTGVSQNPRHKITKRGQNVTFRCDPISEHNRLYWYRQTLGQGPEFLTYFQNEAQLEKSRLLSDRFSAERPKGSFSTLEIQRTEQGDSAMYLCASSSSGSTSTDTQYFGPGTRLTVL.

The V and J genes are TRBV5-1 and TRBJ2-1, with TRBD2 matching over 9 bases. The CDR3 covers 15 residues. CDR1 is SGHRS, CDR2 YFSETQ, per germline. V trimming: 4 bases; J trimming: 7 bases; junction bases outside the gene matches: 9. The DNA of the CDR3 is TGCGCCAGCAGCCCATTAGCGGGAGATCGGAATGAGCAGTTCTTC. Translation gives CASSPLAGDRNEQFF.

The chain has TRBV19 and TRBJ2-7; 8 bases align to TRBD2. This CDR3 is 15 amino acids long. In germline, CDR1 is LNHDA, CDR2 SQIVND (reference sequence). With 5 bases clipped from V and 2 bases from J, the junction kept 8 bases outside the gene matches. The CDR3 DNA reads TGTGCCAGTAGTCGGGGACTAGTCGCCGCCTACGAGCAGTACTTC. The encoded protein is CASSRGLVAAYEQYF.

The V call is TRBV28, the J call TRBJ1-6, with TRBD1 identical over 9 bases. The junction had 4 bases not matched to a gene; V was cut back by 11 bases and J by 5 bases. The germline gives CDR1 MDHEN, CDR2 SYDVKM. The CDR3 length is 13 residues. The CDR3 DNA sequence: TGTGCCGGTGGGACAGGGCATAATTCACCCCTCCACTTT. It translates to CAGGTGHNSPLHF.

Of note for this clonotype: Sequence at one end of the junction differs from germline and may be a read error. The J gene is TRBJ2-7, the V gene TRBV20-1; D is possibly TRBD2 (5 bases). The germline CDR1 and CDR2 sequences are DFQATT and SNEGSKA (reference sequence). CDR3 length: 12 amino acids. The CDR3: CSARDFAYEQYF. Here the CDR3 DNA reads TGCAGTGCTAGGGACTTCGCCTATGAGCAGTACTTC.

Only a few counts were recorded for this clonotype. This sequence joins TRBV12-3 or TRBV12-4 and TRBJ2-2, with D possibly TRBD1 on 6 matching bases. The germline V and J ends were trimmed by 6 bases and 7 bases, with 24 bases remaining between them. The CDR3 extends over 17 amino acids. For the CDR3, the DNA is TGTGCCAGCAGCCTTGGGGACATAAGGGGAGTCAGCGGGGAGCTGTTTTTT. Protein product: CASSLGDIRGVSGELFF.

The gene calls are TRBV15 and TRBJ2-1; D gene ambiguous. Trimming cost V 1 base and J 7 bases, with 8 bases left between them. CDR1 is LNHNV, CDR2 YYDKDF, per germline (reference sequence). The CDR3 is 13 residues long. The CDR3 reads CATSRGLVNEQFF. CDR3 nucleotides: TGTGCCACCAGCAGAGGTCTAGTAAATGAGCAGTTCTTC. Using reference TRBV15 and TRBJ2-1 for the parts outside the CDR3, the full variable domain is DAMVIQNPRYQVTQFGKPVTLSCSQTLNHNVMYWYQQKSSQAPKLLFHYYDKDFNNEADTPDNFQSRRPNTSFCFLDIRSPGLGDTAMYLCATSRGLVNEQFFGPGTRLTVL.

This chain uses TRBV30 with TRBJ2-1; 8 nucleotides match TRBD2. Germline CDR1 reads GTSNPN; CDR2 reads SVGIG (reference sequence). The CDR3 length is 14 residues. Trimming cost V 7 bases and J 8 bases; bases outside gene matches: 13. In DNA, the CDR3 is TGTGCCTCGGCGGTTGGTAGCGGGGTCGATGAGCAGTTCTTC. Its translation is CASAVGSGVDEQFF. Complete variable domain (other parts from reference TRBV30 and TRBJ2-1): SQTIHQWPATLVQPVGSPLSLECTVEGTSNPNLYWYRQAAGRGLQLLFYSVGIGQISSEVPQNLSASRPQDRQFILSSKKLLLSDSGFYLCASAVGSGVDEQFFGPGTRLTVL.

The chain is built from TRBV2 and TRBJ2-3; D not certain. V was clipped by 5 bases and J by 0 bases, with 9 bases between them. CDR1 is SNHLY and CDR2 is FYNNEI in the germline V gene. There are 14 residues in the CDR3. The CDR3 DNA sequence: TGTGCCAGCAGTCCAACGCAGAGCACAGATACGCAGTATTTT. This gives the protein CASSPTQSTDTQYF.

The chain carries TRBV6-1 and TRBJ1-2; D uncertain. V lost 2 bases and J lost 1, with 8 bases in between. CDR3 size: 14 residues. Germline CDR1 is MNHNS and CDR2 is SASEGT. The CDR3 region is CASSETVVNYGYTF. The CDR3 DNA follows: TGTGCCAGCAGTGAAACAGTAGTTAACTATGGCTACACCTTC.

This clonotype was counted a few times. The V call is TRBV9, the J call TRBJ2-3; D unclear. This CDR3 has 16 amino acids. Germline CDR1 reads SGDLS; CDR2 reads YYNGEE. V gave up 3 bases and J gave up 1 base, with 15 bases separating them. CDR3 residues: CASSDGRNEGTDTQYF. The CDR3 nucleotides are TGTGCCAGCAGCGATGGGCGGAACGAGGGCACAGATACGCAGTATTTT.

This clonotype was counted at least ten times. This chain uses TRBV20-1 with TRBJ2-3; 7 bases map to TRBD2. The CDR3 has 13 amino acids. Trimming removed 5 bases from V and 2 bases from J; junction bases left unmatched: 4. Germline values: CDR1 DFQATT, CDR2 SNEGSKA (reference sequence). The CDR3: CSARGRVTDTQYF. The CDR3 DNA reads as TGCAGTGCTCGGGGGAGGGTCACAGATACGCAGTATTTT.

V and J are TRBV4-3 and TRBJ1-6; possibly TRBD1 for D (5 bases). Germline V gene lookup returns CDR1 LGHNA and CDR2 YSLEER. The CDR3 is made up of 15 amino acids. V dropped 4 bases and J dropped 9 bases, with 16 bases sitting between them. CDR3 amino acids: CASSPGPLRSSPLHF. The CDR3 nucleotides read TGCGCCAGCAGCCCGGGACCTTTGAGGAGTTCACCCCTCCACTTT.

This clonotype turned up a few times. V usage is TRBV12-3 or TRBV12-4 and J usage is TRBJ2-6, with TRBD1 as a possible D gene (5 bases). The CDR3 loop spans 14 amino acids. The ends were cut back, 6 bases at V and 3 bases at J, with 9 bases in the middle. Written as DNA, the CDR3 is TGTGCCAGCAGGCAGGGTGGTGGGGCCAACGTCCTGACTTTC. Residues: CASRQGGGANVLTF.

At least ten counts were recorded for this clonotype. One junction end does not reproduce the germline sequence, and a read error may be involved. J is TRBJ2-7 and V is TRBV5-1; D remains ambiguous. Per the germline V gene, CDR1 is SGHRS and CDR2 is YFSETQ. This CDR3 is built from 12 residues. CDR3 residues: CASSSSSYEQYF. The CDR3 DNA reads TGTGCCAGCAGCTCGAGCTCCTACGAGCAGTACTTC.

CDR3 residues: CAISEGRGTGGYEQYF. The CDR3 region has the DNA TGTGCCATCAGTGAAGGGCGGGGGACAGGGGGCTACGAGCAGTACTTC. This chain joins TRBV10-3 and TRBJ2-7, with 11 positions matching TRBD1. The V segment lost 3 bases and the J segment 3 bases; nucleotides outside the gene matches: 7. Per germline, CDR1 ENHRY and CDR2 SYGVKD. The CDR3 covers 16 residues.

The rearrangement uses TRBV20-1 and TRBJ2-1; 9 bases align to TRBD1. This CDR3 spans 14 amino acids. Germline-derived CDR1 and CDR2 are DFQATT and SNEGSKA (reference sequence). After removal of 6 bases from V and 4 bases from J, the junction contained 7 bases not matched to a gene. The CDR3 nucleotides read TGCAGTGCGGAGGGACAGGGTGCGTACAATGAGCAGTTCTTC. Its translation: CSAEGQGAYNEQFF.

The CDR3 reads CSASPGTGRSDTQYF. The CDR3 nucleotides are TGCAGTGCCTCACCCGGGACAGGGAGGTCAGATACGCAGTATTTT. The gene calls are TRBV20-1 and TRBJ2-3; 9 bases align to TRBD1. From germline, CDR1 is DFQATT and CDR2 SNEGSKA (reference sequence). After removal of 6 bases from V and 4 bases from J, the junction contained 11 bases not matched to a gene. The CDR3 covers 15 residues.

The V and J genes are TRBV18 and TRBJ2-5; 9 bases are shared with TRBD1. With V trimmed by 0 bases and J by 2 bases, 10 bases remained unmatched. The CDR3 runs 18 residues. Germline V CDR1 and CDR2: KGHSH, LQKENI. The CDR3 region is CASSPPPSDRGMQETQYF. Here the CDR3 DNA reads TGTGCCAGCTCACCACCTCCCAGTGACAGGGGGATGCAAGAGACCCAGTACTTC.

The chain combines TRBV29-1 with TRBJ1-2; D is perhaps TRBD1 (6 bases). Germline-derived CDR1 and CDR2 are SQVTM and ANQGSEA. CDR3 length equals 12 residues. V dropped 7 bases and J dropped 3 bases, with 12 bases sitting between them. The CDR3 region has the DNA TGCAGCGCGAAACAGGGAGACTATGGCTACACCTTC. It specifies CSAKQGDYGYTF.

The chain links TRBV6-5 to TRBJ2-5; D remains ambiguous. There are 15 residues in the CDR3. V lost 0 bases to trimming and J lost 5 bases, with 13 bases between them. From germline, CDR1 is MNHEY and CDR2 SVGAGI. CDR3 residues: CASSYSVRGLETQYF. The CDR3 coding sequence is TGTGCCAGCAGTTACTCGGTCAGAGGTCTGGAGACCCAGTACTTC.

The chain carries TRBV9 and TRBJ2-1; perhaps TRBD2 as D (5 bases). The CDR3 runs to 16 residues. V lost 0 bases and J lost 0, with 10 bases in between. Germline V gene data show CDR1 as SGDLS and CDR2 as YYNGEE. In DNA form, the CDR3 reads TGTGCCAGCAGCGTAGTGAGCGGCAGCTCCTACAATGAGCAGTTCTTC. Amino acids: CASSVVSGSSYNEQFF.

The CDR3 DNA is TGTGCCAGCAGTTTATCGGCAGTGTATAATTCACCCCTCCACTTT. This codes for CASSLSAVYNSPLHF. The chain carries TRBV27 and TRBJ1-6; D remains ambiguous. The V end was cut by 0 bases, the J end by 4 bases, with 7 bases between. The CDR3 is made up of 15 amino acids. Germline lookup yields CDR1 MNHEY and CDR2 SMNVEV (reference sequence).

The sample holds a few counts of this clonotype. V gene TRBV10-3 combines with J gene TRBJ1-1, with D unresolved. The CDR3 contains 15 residues. Trimming shortened V by 3 bases and J by 7 bases, and 18 bases separated the two germline ends. The germline CDR1 and CDR2 sequences are ENHRY and SYGVKD. The CDR3 spells CAISDEATATVEAFF. The CDR3 DNA sequence: TGTGCCATCAGTGACGAGGCAACCGCTACCGTTGAAGCTTTCTTT.